One and the same sample provided the 16 T cell receptor beta chains below, sequenced in a study of post-analysis software for immune sequencing data. Study-wide results and limits: TRBV5-6, TRBV5-1 and TRBV20-1 were among several TRBV segments more frequent in patients than controls.

What these receptors recognize is not known. The library was made from cDNA and included unique molecular identifiers. TCRdb analysed the PCR reads with MiXCR anew, one entry per CDR3 protein. The table has more than 500,000 distinct CDR3 sequences, 30% to 40% seen once. What was sequenced was blood. The receptors originated from a girl under 18 with multiple sclerosis.

This clonotype was seen more than once but under ten times. This chain links TRBV7-9 with TRBJ2-3; 9 nucleotides line up with TRBD1. Germline loops: CDR1 SEHNR, CDR2 FQNEAQ (reference sequence). This CDR3 is built from 17 residues. Germline trimming cut 5 bases from V and 1 base from J; bases unmatched to any gene: 10. CDR3 loop: CASSRPFRTGGTDTQYF. In DNA, the CDR3 is TGTGCCAGCAGCCGACCTTTCCGGACAGGGGGCACAGATACGCAGTATTTT.

The chain has TRBV20-1 and TRBJ1-5, with 8 bases aligning to TRBD1. With 6 bases clipped from V and 3 bases from J, the junction kept 7 bases outside the gene matches. CDR1 DFQATT and CDR2 SNEGSKA come from the germline V gene (reference sequence). The CDR3 is 14 amino acids. CDR3 in amino acids: CSAARTGNNQPQHF. The CDR3 DNA is TGCAGTGCGGCTCGGACAGGGAACAATCAGCCCCAGCATTTT.

A few counts support this clonotype. The chain couples TRBV20-1 to TRBJ2-5, with TRBD2 as a possible D gene (6 bases). V was pared by 6 bases and J by 5 bases, with 22 bases between. Germline V gene data show CDR1 as DFQATT and CDR2 as SNEGSKA (reference sequence). The CDR3 runs 15 residues. The chain's CDR3 is CSAGPGGGAKETQYF. For the CDR3, the DNA is TGCAGTGCAGGGCCAGGTGGCGGGGCCAAGGAGACCCAGTACTTC.

J is TRBJ1-1 and V is TRBV28; D might be TRBD1 (6 bases). The CDR3 length is 14 residues. Trimming shortened V by 6 bases and J by 1 base, and 12 bases separated the two germline ends. CDR1 is MDHEN, CDR2 SYDVKM, per germline. The CDR3 bases are TGTGCCAGCAGCCAACAGGGAGAGAACACTGAAGCTTTCTTT. It translates to CASSQQGENTEAFF.

This clonotype was observed a single time. Germline is not matched at one junction end, which may reflect a read error. This rearrangement joins TRBV7-7 to TRBJ2-3; 7 bases map to TRBD2. This CDR3 is built from 15 residues. CDR1 is SSHAT, CDR2 FNYEAQ, per germline (reference sequence). The CDR3 DNA reads as TGTGCCGGCAGCTTGAGACGGGGGGACACAGATACGCAGTATTTT. Translation: CAGSLRRGDTDTQYF.

The chain joins TRBV5-6 to TRBJ2-3, with D perhaps given as TRBD1 or TRBD2 (5 bases each). This CDR3 has 17 residues. V lost 5 bases, J lost 2 bases, and 21 bases lay in between. Per the germline V gene, CDR1 is SGHDT and CDR2 is YYEEEE. This CDR3 is CASRPYGTANDTDTQYF. CDR3 nucleotides: TGTGCCAGCAGGCCCTACGGGACGGCGAACGACACAGATACGCAGTATTTT.

V gene TRBV5-1 combines with J gene TRBJ2-2, with D perhaps matching TRBD1 (6 bases). The CDR3 consists of 18 residues. Trimming left V 2 bases short and J 5 bases short, with 22 bases between. Germline V lookup: CDR1 SGHRS, CDR2 YFSETQ. The DNA for the CDR3 is TGCGCCAGCAGCTTCGATACCCGTGGCAGGGGCGGAACCGGGGAGCTGTTTTTT. Protein sequence: CASSFDTRGRGGTGELFF.

DNA for the CDR3: TGCAGTGCTTGGGGCCTAACAACTAGCACAGATACGCAGTATTTT. The encoded protein is CSAWGLTTSTDTQYF. This chain joins TRBV20-1 and TRBJ2-3, with D maybe TRBD1 (5 bases). V lost 5 bases and J 0 bases, leaving 15 bases between the germline ends. The CDR3 contains 15 residues. The germline V gene encodes CDR1 DFQATT and CDR2 SNEGSKA (reference sequence).

This clonotype occurred many times. The chain couples TRBV10-2 to TRBJ1-1, with D unresolved. V shed 6 bases and J shed 1 base, with 12 bases lying between them. The CDR3 runs to 14 residues. Germline assignment: CDR1 WSHSY and CDR2 SAAADI. The CDR3 DNA sequence: TGCGCCAGCAGGGCTGGACCGTCGAACACTGAAGCTTTCTTT. This codes for CASRAGPSNTEAFF.

With regard to this clonotype: A read error may explain this, as a much larger clone is one base away. The CDR3 end shows no conserved phenylalanine or tryptophan, and so a read error is likely. This chain joins TRBV10-3 and TRBJ2-1; D is unclear. Germline loops: CDR1 ENHRY, CDR2 SYGVKD. The V end was cut by 1 base, the J end by 12 bases, with 10 bases between. The CDR3 covers 12 residues. Written as DNA, the CDR3 is TGTGCCATCAGTGAGTTAAGGGATCGGCAGTTCTGC. It yields the protein CAISELRDRQFC.

This rearrangement joins TRBV20-1 to TRBJ2-1; 13 bases are a match to TRBD2. CDR3 length: 16 residues. Looked up from germline, CDR1 is DFQATT and CDR2 is SNEGSKA (reference sequence). J was trimmed by 3 bases and V by 6 bases; bases with no gene match: 8. CDR3 nucleotide sequence: TGCAGTGCCGCCGGGACTAGCGGGATGCACTACAATGAGCAGTTCTTC. Protein sequence: CSAAGTSGMHYNEQFF.

The rearrangement uses TRBV12-3 or TRBV12-4 and TRBJ2-5; D gene ambiguous. The assigned J gene may be wrong: the sequence end matches TRBJ2-7 better. The CDR3 has 15 amino acids. The CDR3 DNA follows: TGTGCCAGCAGTTTGAACCCCGGGTACCTCGACGAGCAGTACTTC. This codes for CASSLNPGYLDEQYF.

There are many counts of this clonotype. The chain uses TRBV20-1 and TRBJ2-7; maybe TRBD2 (5 bases). Per the germline V gene, CDR1 is DFQATT and CDR2 is SNEGSKA (reference sequence). The V end lost 1 base, the J end lost 6 bases, and 19 bases lay between the germline ends. This CDR3 is built from 15 residues. The CDR3 sequence is CSARGSYGEKAEQYF. The CDR3 DNA is TGCAGTGCTAGAGGGTCCTACGGGGAAAAGGCCGAGCAGTACTTC.

The chain is built from TRBV18 and TRBJ2-5; D not certain. The J call could be wrong; TRBJ2-7 is a better fit for the DNA end. CDR1 is KGHSH, CDR2 LQKENI, per germline. CDR3 length: 14 residues. The CDR3 loop reads CASSPLEGNGEQYF. In nucleotides, the CDR3 is TGTGCCAGCTCACCGCTGGAAGGGAACGGCGAGCAGTACTTC.

V is TRBV2 and J is TRBJ2-5; D not resolved. The CDR3 length is 12 residues. CDR1 is SNHLY and CDR2 is FYNNEI in the germline V gene. Trimming took 2 bases from V and 11 from J, leaving 12 bases between them. Here the CDR3 DNA reads TGTGCCAGCAGTGAACAGAACAATGAGCAGTACTTC. This translates into CASSEQNNEQYF.

The V call is TRBV27, the J call TRBJ1-2, with D possibly being TRBD1 (6 bases). The CDR3 contains 13 residues. Trimming shortened V by 3 bases and J by 7 bases, and 12 bases separated the two germline ends. The germline V gene has CDR1 MNHEY and CDR2 SMNVEV (reference sequence). In nucleotides, the CDR3 is TGTGCCAGCAGTTTCGAACAGGGTATTGGCTACACCTTC. Translated: CASSFEQGIGYTF.